In this sample, the clone carrying this T cell receptor beta chain turned up once. Antigen specificity is unknown. With 60 Vbeta and 13 Jbeta primers, the PCR was carried out. Measured with immunoSEQ multiplex PCR; TCRdb has only the in-frame clones, and not every one. There are about 140,000 clones in the sample; around three quarters occur only once, and about 6.5% lies in the top ten. This record belongs to a study of cytomegalovirus exposure and HLA in healthy donors. The germline gives CDR1 SGHTA, CDR2 FQGNSA. This CDR3 comprises 16 residues. Trimming left V 2 bases short and J 4 bases short, with 15 bases between. Study-wide results and caveats: In a later analysis, HLA-C alleles had the fewest associated TCRs, DRB1 alleles the most.

The TCR originated in a man aged 35 to 55 in good health and CMV-seropositive. Sequenced input: PBMCs. The rearrangement joins TRBV7-2 to TRBJ1-3, with D possibly TRBD1 on 6 matching bases. CDR3 DNA sequence: TGTGCCAGCAGCTTAAGAGGGGGGGGCCAAGGAAACACCATATATTTT. This encodes CASSLRGGGQGNTIYF. The variable domain in full, completed from reference TRBV7-2 and TRBJ1-3, reads GAGVSQSPSNKVTEKGKDVELRCDPISGHTALYWYRQSLGQGLEFLIYFQGNSAPDKSGLPSDRFSAERTGGSVSTLTIQRTQQEDSAVYLCASSLRGGGQGNTIYFGEGSWLTVV.